The clone carrying this T cell receptor beta chain was counted ten times or more. The sample is drawn from a study of metastatic and nonmetastatic thyroid tumors. Study-level background: For malignant and benign thyroid patients, tumor or nodule tissue and blood were the sources whose repertoires were compared.

Germline V CDR1 and CDR2: MDHEN, SYDVKM. The V end was cut by 3 bases, the J end by 6 bases, with 15 bases between. The CDR3 contains 14 residues. Nobody among the patients had been given any treatment before thyroid surgery. TCRdb re-called the PCR reads through MiXCR. The data show approximately 40,000 clones, around 10% seen once. Material for sequencing was blood. V usage is TRBV28 and J usage is TRBJ2-7; D unresolved. This TCR was recovered from a female donor with papillary thyroid cancer or a benign thyroid nodule (not recorded which). Some clones in this sample may be carry-over from other donors' samples. This CDR3 is CASSFGHKGSEQYF. The CDR3 DNA follows: TGTGCCAGCAGTTTCGGTCATAAGGGATCCGAGCAGTACTTC.